Following are 8 T cell receptor beta chains from one sample sequenced in a study of PD-L1 blockade in urothelial cancer. Profiling relied on immunoSEQ multiplex PCR, and the TCRdb table lists in-frame clones only, not all of them. The sample carries tens of thousands of clones, approximately 86% recorded once. Time point of the sample: peripheral blood 6 weeks after treatment start. Source: PBMCs, taken around atezolizumab (anti-PD-L1) treatment. Source of these receptors: a man aged 55 to 69 with urothelial cancer.

This chain links TRBV7-9 with TRBJ1-4, with no clear D. Germline lookup yields CDR1 SEHNR and CDR2 FQNEAQ (reference sequence). V dropped 1 base and J dropped 0 bases, with 9 bases sitting between them. This CDR3 has 16 amino acids. CDR3 sequence reads: CASSLGTSATNEKLFF. The CDR3 nucleotides are TGTGCCAGCAGCTTAGGAACAAGCGCAACTAATGAAAAACTGTTTTTT.

The rearrangement links TRBV5-5 to TRBJ2-6, with D possibly matching TRBD1 (5 bases). Trimming cost V 4 bases and J 7 bases, with 24 bases left between them. CDR3 length: 18 amino acids. From germline, CDR1 is SGHKS and CDR2 YYEKEE (reference sequence). The CDR3 coding sequence is TGTGCCAGCAGCGGGGTGGGGCTTAGAGTTCTCCAAGCCAACGTCCTGACTTTC. The encoded protein is CASSGVGLRVLQANVLTF.

In this sample, this clone turned up once. This chain connects TRBV6-6 to TRBJ2-4, with 7 bases identical to TRBD2. V lost 2 bases, J lost 0 bases, and 4 bases stayed unmatched. The CDR3 extends over 16 amino acids. Germline CDR1 reads MNHNY; CDR2 reads SVGAGI (reference sequence). The CDR3 DNA is TGTGCCAGCAGTTACCGGGGGGTTTCAGCCAAAAACATTCAGTACTTC. Its protein product is CASSYRGVSAKNIQYF.

The J gene is TRBJ2-2, the V gene TRBV5-1; D remains unclear. V lost 2 bases and J lost 7, with 6 bases in between. The CDR3 is made up of 12 amino acids. Germline V gives CDR1 SGHRS, CDR2 YFSETQ. CDR3 nucleotide sequence: TGCGCCAGCAGCTTTGAGATCGGGGAGCTGTTTTTT. Amino acid sequence: CASSFEIGELFF.

This clone was recorded a few times. This chain joins TRBV7-3 and TRBJ2-7; TRBD2 agrees at 9 bases. The germline V gene encodes CDR1 SGHTA and CDR2 FQGTGA. V was pared by 5 bases and J by 2 bases, with 4 bases of the junction left unmatched. The CDR3 consists of 14 residues. The CDR3 protein is CASSALAGPYEQYF. CDR3 coding DNA: TGTGCCAGCAGCGCACTAGCGGGCCCCTACGAGCAGTACTTC.

This CDR3 is CASSPPPGTSAQYF. For the CDR3, the DNA is TGTGCCAGCAGTCCCCCACCCGGGACTTCTGCGCAGTATTTT. This chain connects TRBV6-5 to TRBJ2-3; maybe TRBD2 (6 bases). The CDR3 totals 14 residues. Germline V gene data show CDR1 as MNHEY and CDR2 as SVGAGI. With 5 bases removed from V and 10 bases from J, the gap between germline ends came to 19 bases.

J is TRBJ2-7 and V is TRBV6-6; 10 bases match TRBD1. Germline values: CDR1 MNHNY, CDR2 SVGAGI (reference sequence). With V trimmed by 7 bases and J by 5 bases, 8 bases remained unmatched. The length of the CDR3 is 14 residues. This CDR3 reads CASTTGTGAHEQYF. CDR3 sequence (DNA): TGTGCCAGCACCACCGGGACAGGGGCCCACGAGCAGTACTTC.

Of note for this clone: The junction and the germline gene differ at one end; a read error may be behind it. V is TRBV6-6 and J is TRBJ2-5; D might be TRBD1 or TRBD2, each matching 5 bases. The CDR3 length is 14 residues. Per the germline V gene, CDR1 is MNHNY and CDR2 is SVGAGI (reference sequence). In DNA, the CDR3 is TGCGCCAGCAGTTACTCGGGGCAGCAAGAGACCCAGTACTTC. It is translated as CASSYSGQQETQYF.